A selection of T cell receptor beta chains follows, all from one sample in a study of T-cell reconstitution after alpha-beta-depleted transplantation in children. TCRdb reprocessed the PCR reads via MiXCR and lists one record per CDR3 protein. The table lists about 610,000 distinct CDR3 sequences, over 9.5% of them singletons. The material sequenced was PBMCs from the stem cell graft donor, taken from the stem cell graft. These receptors were taken from a human donor who donated a stem cell graft to a child with acute myeloid leukemia. The CDR3 runs from the conserved cysteine through the conserved F or W. The order of the fields is D gene, V gene, J gene, clone size, CDR3 protein, CDR3 DNA. D genes are given only for firm matches. Clone size is given for some rows only: seen once, a few or many times, or a class if the clone is expanded.

>.|TRBV12-3/TRBV12-4|TRBJ2-5|.
CASSSLEEEMETQYF
TGTGCCAGCAGTTCCCTAGAGGAGGAGATGGAGACCCAGTACTTC
>TRBD1|TRBV7-6|TRBJ2-6|few
CASSLDGTGSSGANVLTF
TGTGCCAGCAGCTTAGATGGGACAGGGTCCTCTGGGGCCAACGTCCTGACTTTC
>TRBD1|TRBV28|TRBJ2-7|many
CASSSPGQRSSYEQYF
TGTGCCAGCAGTTCCCCGGGACAGAGGAGCTCCTACGAGCAGTACTTC
>TRBD2|TRBV7-8|TRBJ2-7|many
CASSRTGGYEQYF
TGTGCCAGCAGCCGGACGGGAGGGTACGAGCAGTACTTC
>TRBD1|TRBV7-9|TRBJ2-4|.
CASSLTGTGDLQCF
TGTGCCAGCAGCTTAACCGGGACAGGGGATTTGCAGTGCTTC
>.|TRBV11-2|TRBJ2-2|many
CASSSHAGGELFF
TGTGCCAGCAGCTCCCACGCCGGCGGGGAGCTGTTTTTT
>.|TRBV14|TRBJ1-6|.
CASSGRWGNNSPLHF
TGTGCCAGCAGTGGCCGTTGGGGTAATAATTCACCCCTCCACTTT
>.|TRBV29-1|TRBJ1-2|many
CSVETVYGYTF
TGCAGCGTTGAGACAGTCTATGGCTACACCTTC
>TRBD2|TRBV4-2|TRBJ2-7|.
CASRQLGLAGAHSYEQYF
TGTGCCAGCAGACAACTAGGACTAGCGGGAGCCCACTCCTACGAGCAGTACTTC
>TRBD2|TRBV11-1|TRBJ2-7|many
CASATGTSGIYEQYF
TGTGCCAGCGCTACCGGGACTAGCGGGATCTACGAGCAGTACTTC